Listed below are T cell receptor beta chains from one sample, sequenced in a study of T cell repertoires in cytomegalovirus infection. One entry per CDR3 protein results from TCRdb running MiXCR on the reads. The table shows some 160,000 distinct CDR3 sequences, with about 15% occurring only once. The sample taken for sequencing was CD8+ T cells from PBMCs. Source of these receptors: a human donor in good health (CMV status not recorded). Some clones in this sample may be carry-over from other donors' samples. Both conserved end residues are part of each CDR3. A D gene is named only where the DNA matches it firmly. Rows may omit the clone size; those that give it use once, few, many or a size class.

CDR3 protein: CASSYLGAGANVLTF; CDR3 DNA: TGTGCCAGCAGCTACCTGGGGGCTGGGGCCAACGTCCTGACTTTC; V gene: TRBV6-2/TRBV6-3; clone size: .; J gene: TRBJ2-6; D gene: .
CDR3 protein: CASSPWEAGAGTQYF; CDR3 DNA: TGTGCCAGCAGCCCATGGGAAGCGGGGGCGGGAACCCAGTACTTC; V gene: TRBV11-2; clone size: few; J gene: TRBJ2-5; D gene: TRBD2
CDR3 protein: CASSQAVTRDGNEKLFF; CDR3 DNA: TGCGCCAGCAGCCAAGCGGTAACCCGGGACGGCAATGAAAAACTGTTTTTT; V gene: TRBV4-3; clone size: .; J gene: TRBJ1-4; D gene: .
CDR3 protein: CASSYSRRQDNEQFF; CDR3 DNA: TGTGCCAGCAGTTACTCACGGCGACAGGACAATGAGCAGTTCTTC; V gene: TRBV6-5; clone size: .; J gene: TRBJ2-1; D gene: .
CDR3 protein: CASSPGRVTDTQYF; CDR3 DNA: TGTGCCAGCTCACCGGGCAGGGTCACAGATACGCAGTATTTT; V gene: TRBV18; clone size: .; J gene: TRBJ2-3; D gene: .
CDR3 protein: CASSREGRFVNTQYF; CDR3 DNA: TGTGCCAGCAGCAGAGAGGGTAGATTTGTTAATACGCAGTATTTT; V gene: TRBV7-2; clone size: .; J gene: TRBJ2-3; D gene: .
CDR3 protein: CASSLSLDKGVYGYTF; CDR3 DNA: TGTGCCAGCAGCTTGTCTCTAGACAAGGGGGTTTATGGCTACACCTTC; V gene: TRBV5-5; clone size: .; J gene: TRBJ1-2; D gene: .
CDR3 protein: CASSKVSDRGGYTF; CDR3 DNA: TGTGCCAGCAGCAAGGTTTCAGATCGGGGTGGCTACACCTTC; V gene: TRBV28; clone size: .; J gene: TRBJ1-2; D gene: .
CDR3 protein: CASSQDSRREVLETQYF; CDR3 DNA: TGTGCCAGCAGCCAAGATTCAAGGCGGGAAGTGTTGGAGACCCAGTACTTC; V gene: TRBV14; clone size: few; J gene: TRBJ2-5; D gene: .
CDR3 protein: CSALAGRSYEQYF; CDR3 DNA: TGCAGTGCCTTAGCGGGACGCTCCTACGAGCAGTACTTC; V gene: TRBV20-1; clone size: .; J gene: TRBJ2-7; D gene: TRBD2
CDR3 protein: CASSAVADSGANVLTF; CDR3 DNA: TGTGCCAGCTCGGCCGTTGCCGATTCTGGGGCCAACGTCCTGACTTTC; V gene: TRBV12-3/TRBV12-4; clone size: medium-sized; J gene: TRBJ2-6; D gene: .
CDR3 protein: CASSFAGSQEQYF; CDR3 DNA: TGCGCCAGCAGCTTTGCGGGATCGCAGGAGCAGTACTTC; V gene: TRBV5-1; clone size: .; J gene: TRBJ2-7; D gene: .
CDR3 protein: CASSQYGGPSSEAFF; CDR3 DNA: TGTGCCAGCAGCCAGTACGGGGGCCCTAGCTCTGAAGCTTTCTTT; V gene: TRBV7-2; clone size: few; J gene: TRBJ1-1; D gene: .
CDR3 protein: CASSLDFGGGSGNTIYF; CDR3 DNA: TGTGCCAGCAGCTTGGACTTCGGGGGGGGCTCTGGAAACACCATATATTTT; V gene: TRBV5-4; clone size: few; J gene: TRBJ1-3; D gene: .
CDR3 protein: CSVLTGSTGELFF; CDR3 DNA: TGCAGCGTCCTGACAGGCAGCACCGGGGAGCTGTTTTTT; V gene: TRBV29-1; clone size: .; J gene: TRBJ2-2; D gene: .
CDR3 protein: CASSRGAGETYEQYF; CDR3 DNA: TGCGCCAGCAGCCGAGGAGCGGGGGAGACCTACGAGCAGTACTTC; V gene: TRBV4-3; clone size: few; J gene: TRBJ2-7; D gene: TRBD2
CDR3 protein: CASSPPRTGDTGELFF; CDR3 DNA: TGTGCCAGCAGCCCCCCCCGGACAGGGGACACCGGGGAGCTGTTTTTT; V gene: TRBV7-4; clone size: once; J gene: TRBJ2-2; D gene: TRBD1
CDR3 protein: CASSPAPTSYNEQFF; CDR3 DNA: TGTGCCAGCAGTCCCGCCCCGACCAGCTACAATGAGCAGTTCTTC; V gene: TRBV28; clone size: .; J gene: TRBJ2-1; D gene: .
CDR3 protein: CSASSGDLTYNEQFF; CDR3 DNA: TGCAGTGCTAGCTCCGGAGACCTTACCTACAATGAGCAGTTCTTC; V gene: TRBV20-1; clone size: .; J gene: TRBJ2-1; D gene: .
CDR3 protein: CASSSYDGMNTEAFF; CDR3 DNA: TGTGCCAGCAGTTCCTACGACGGTATGAACACTGAAGCTTTCTTT; V gene: TRBV6-5; clone size: few; J gene: TRBJ1-1; D gene: .
CDR3 protein: CASSIGLAGDFEEQYF; CDR3 DNA: TGCGCCAGCAGCATCGGACTAGCGGGAGATTTCGAGGAGCAGTACTTC; V gene: TRBV5-1; clone size: few; J gene: TRBJ2-7; D gene: TRBD2
CDR3 protein: CSVSTGGESYEQYF; CDR3 DNA: TGCAGCGTTTCGACAGGGGGCGAGTCCTACGAGCAGTACTTC; V gene: TRBV29-1; clone size: .; J gene: TRBJ2-7; D gene: TRBD1
CDR3 protein: CASSLARDEQFF; CDR3 DNA: TGTGCCAGCAGTTTAGCTAGGGATGAGCAGTTCTTC; V gene: TRBV12-3/TRBV12-4; clone size: few; J gene: TRBJ2-1; D gene: .
CDR3 protein: CASSLVLANTDTQYF; CDR3 DNA: TGTGCCAGCAGCTTAGTACTAGCGAACACAGATACGCAGTATTTT; V gene: TRBV7-9; clone size: many; J gene: TRBJ2-3; D gene: TRBD2
CDR3 protein: CSAGSSSTNEKLFF; CDR3 DNA: TGCAGTGCGGGAAGCAGTTCAACTAATGAAAAACTGTTTTTT; V gene: TRBV20-1; clone size: .; J gene: TRBJ1-4; D gene: .
CDR3 protein: CASSLAIWGSNTGELFF; CDR3 DNA: TGTGCCAGCAGCTTAGCGATATGGGGCTCGAACACCGGGGAGCTGTTTTTT; V gene: TRBV7-2; clone size: .; J gene: TRBJ2-2; D gene: .
CDR3 protein: CASSVVAAEANTGELFF; CDR3 DNA: TGTGCCAGCAGCGTAGTAGCGGCCGAAGCGAACACCGGGGAGCTGTTTTTT; V gene: TRBV9; clone size: few; J gene: TRBJ2-2; D gene: .
CDR3 protein: CASSILRETHNEQFF; CDR3 DNA: TGTGCCAGTAGTATACTCCGGGAAACACACAATGAGCAGTTCTTC; V gene: TRBV19; clone size: .; J gene: TRBJ2-1; D gene: .
CDR3 protein: CSAPMRDLTYEQYF; CDR3 DNA: TGCAGTGCTCCTATGCGGGACCTAACCTACGAGCAGTACTTC; V gene: TRBV20-1; clone size: .; J gene: TRBJ2-7; D gene: .
CDR3 protein: CASTPTTGPMGAFF; CDR3 DNA: TGTGCCAGTACCCCAACGACAGGGCCCATGGGGGCTTTCTTT; V gene: TRBV19; clone size: many; J gene: TRBJ1-1; D gene: TRBD1
CDR3 protein: CATESPTSGNNEQFF; CDR3 DNA: TGTGCCACCGAGAGTCCAACTAGCGGGAACAATGAGCAGTTCTTC; V gene: TRBV28; clone size: .; J gene: TRBJ2-1; D gene: TRBD2
CDR3 protein: CASSLSSGELFF; CDR3 DNA: TGTGCCAGCAGTTTATCGTCCGGGGAGCTGTTTTTT; V gene: TRBV27; clone size: .; J gene: TRBJ2-2; D gene: .
CDR3 protein: CASRTESSYNEQFF; CDR3 DNA: TGCGCCAGTAGGACGGAGAGCTCCTACAATGAGCAGTTCTTC; V gene: TRBV4-1; clone size: few; J gene: TRBJ2-1; D gene: .
CDR3 protein: CASSPGGYRPQHF; CDR3 DNA: TGTGCCAGCAGTCCAGGGGGATATCGTCCCCAGCATTTT; V gene: TRBV6-1; clone size: few; J gene: TRBJ1-5; D gene: TRBD1